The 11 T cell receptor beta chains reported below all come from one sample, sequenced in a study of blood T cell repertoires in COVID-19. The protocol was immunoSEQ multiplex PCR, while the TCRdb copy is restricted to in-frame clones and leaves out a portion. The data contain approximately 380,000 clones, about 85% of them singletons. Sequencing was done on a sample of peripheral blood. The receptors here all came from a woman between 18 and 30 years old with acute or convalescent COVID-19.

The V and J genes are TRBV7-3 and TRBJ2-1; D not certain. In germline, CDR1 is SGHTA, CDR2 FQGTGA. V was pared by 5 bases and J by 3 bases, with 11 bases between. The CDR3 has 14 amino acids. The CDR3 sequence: CASSALPGYNEQFF. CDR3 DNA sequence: TGTGCCAGCAGCGCCCTACCGGGCTACAATGAGCAGTTCTTC.

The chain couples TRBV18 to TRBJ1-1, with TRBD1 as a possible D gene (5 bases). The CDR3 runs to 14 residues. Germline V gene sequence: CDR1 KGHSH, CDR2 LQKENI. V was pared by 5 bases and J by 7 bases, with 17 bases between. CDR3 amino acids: CASSSKSQGIEAFF. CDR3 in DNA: TGTGCCAGCTCATCCAAGTCCCAGGGCATTGAAGCTTTCTTT.

For the CDR3, the DNA is TGTGCCAGCAGCCCCCCCAATTCGGGGTCTCTAGACACAGATACGCAGTATTTT. Residues: CASSPPNSGSLDTDTQYF. The chain employs TRBV11-3 and TRBJ2-3; a possible D gene is TRBD2 (5 bases). The V end was cut by 5 bases, the J end by 2 bases, with 23 bases between. The CDR3 is 18 amino acids. CDR1 and CDR2 (germline): SGHNT, YENEEA.

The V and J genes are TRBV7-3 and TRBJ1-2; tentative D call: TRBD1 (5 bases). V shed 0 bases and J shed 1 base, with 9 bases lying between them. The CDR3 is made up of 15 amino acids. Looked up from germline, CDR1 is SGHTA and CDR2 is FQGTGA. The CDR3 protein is CASSLTGADNYGYTF. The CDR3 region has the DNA TGTGCCAGCAGCTTAACAGGGGCGGATAACTATGGCTACACCTTC.

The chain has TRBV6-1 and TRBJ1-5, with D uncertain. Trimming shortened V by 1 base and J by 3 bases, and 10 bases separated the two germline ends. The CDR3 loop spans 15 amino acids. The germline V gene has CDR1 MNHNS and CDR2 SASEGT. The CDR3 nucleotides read TGTGCCAGCAGTGAAGGGGCGGGCCTCAATCAGCCCCAGCATTTT. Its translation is CASSEGAGLNQPQHF.

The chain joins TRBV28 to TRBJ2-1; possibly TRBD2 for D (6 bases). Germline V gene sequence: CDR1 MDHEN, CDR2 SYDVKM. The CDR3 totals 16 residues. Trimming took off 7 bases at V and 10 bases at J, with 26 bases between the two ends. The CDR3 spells CASKGLARLHRGEQFF. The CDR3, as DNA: TGTGCCAGCAAAGGGCTAGCTCGACTTCACCGGGGGGAGCAGTTCTTC. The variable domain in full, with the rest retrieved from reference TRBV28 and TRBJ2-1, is DVKVTQSSRYLVKRTGEKVFLECVQDMDHENMFWYRQDPGLGLRLIYFSYDVKMKEKGDIPEGYSVSREKKERFSLILESASTNQTSMYLCASKGLARLHRGEQFFGPGTRLTVL.

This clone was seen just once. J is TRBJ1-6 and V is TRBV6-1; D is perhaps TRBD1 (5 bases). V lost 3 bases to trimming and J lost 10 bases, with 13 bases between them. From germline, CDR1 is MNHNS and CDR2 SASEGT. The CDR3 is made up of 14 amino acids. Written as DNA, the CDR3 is TGTGCCAGCAGTGAGTACGGGGGGAGATCACCCCTCCACTTT. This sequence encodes CASSEYGGRSPLHF.

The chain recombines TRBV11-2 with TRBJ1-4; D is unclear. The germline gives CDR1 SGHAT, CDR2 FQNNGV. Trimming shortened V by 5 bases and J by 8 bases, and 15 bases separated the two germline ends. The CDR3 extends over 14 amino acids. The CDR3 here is CASSPEGRREKLFF. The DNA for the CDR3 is TGTGCCAGCAGCCCCGAAGGGAGAAGGGAAAAACTGTTTTTT.

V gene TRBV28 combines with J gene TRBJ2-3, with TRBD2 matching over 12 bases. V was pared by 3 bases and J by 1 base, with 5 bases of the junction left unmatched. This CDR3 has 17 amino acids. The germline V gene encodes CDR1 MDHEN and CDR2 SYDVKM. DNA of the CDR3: TGTGCCAGCAGTTTCAGTCCTAGCGGGAGGGGCACAGATACGCAGTATTTT. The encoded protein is CASSFSPSGRGTDTQYF.

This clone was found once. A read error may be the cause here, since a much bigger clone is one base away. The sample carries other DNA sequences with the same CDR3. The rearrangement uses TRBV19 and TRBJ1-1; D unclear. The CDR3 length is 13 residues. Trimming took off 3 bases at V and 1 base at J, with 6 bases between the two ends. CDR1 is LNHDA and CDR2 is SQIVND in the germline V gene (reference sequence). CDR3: CASSIGENTEAFF. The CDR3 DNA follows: TGTGCCAGTAGTATCGGAGAGAACACTGAAGCTTTCTTT.

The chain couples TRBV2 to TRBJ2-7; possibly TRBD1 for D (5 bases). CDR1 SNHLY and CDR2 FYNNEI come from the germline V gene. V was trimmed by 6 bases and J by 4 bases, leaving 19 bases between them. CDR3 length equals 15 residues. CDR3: CASSDEGQSLYEQYF. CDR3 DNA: TGTGCCAGCAGCGACGAAGGACAATCTTTATACGAGCAGTACTTC.